The TCR beta chain under discussion was sequenced for a study of blood T cell repertoires in COVID-19. Study at large: In each case, the material was cDNA or gDNA derived from T cells, B-cell-depleted T cells, or PBMCs.

Original handling: Using reference gene primer amplification, nucleated cell counts were estimated. Generated by immunoSEQ multiplex PCR, the TCRdb table keeps only in-frame clones and is missing some. That table gives V, J and clone size, and the DNA gave D and trimming. The sample contains about 300,000 clones, around 85% of which appear only once. The ends were cut back, 0 bases at V and 12 bases at J, with 14 bases in the middle. The CDR3 spans 13 residues. Germline CDR1 MNHNS, CDR2 SASEGT. A COVID-19 case had been met by exposed participants during the 2 weeks before study entry. The TCR comes from a woman in her thirties who had been exposed to COVID-19. The chain carries TRBV6-1 and TRBJ2-5, with D perhaps matching TRBD2 (6 bases). Sequenced: PBMCs or T cells enriched from blood (not recorded which). CDR3 sequence: CASSEAGGAPKYF. DNA for the CDR3: TGTGCCAGCAGTGAAGCCGGAGGGGCCCCTAAGTACTTC.